A single T cell receptor (beta chain) is shown here with its context. This entry belongs to a study of blood T cell repertoires in COVID-19. Study-wide context: Samples came from the United States, Italy and Spain, spanning acute and convalescent COVID-19. The analysed material was cDNA or gDNA that came from T cells, B-cell-depleted T cells, or PBMCs.

Measured with immunoSEQ multiplex PCR; TCRdb has only the in-frame clones, and not every one. The repertoire has some 71,000 clones, approximately 80% of them found once; the top ten carry about an eighth. J lost 0 bases, V lost 2 bases, and 7 bases had no gene match. The CDR3 totals 18 residues. Per germline, CDR1 SNHLY and CDR2 FYNNEI. The sequence came from a man between 45 and 60 years old with COVID-19, enrolled during active disease. Sequences were obtained from peripheral blood. The chain recombines TRBV2 with TRBJ2-2; the match to TRBD2 covers 9 bases. CDR3 amino acids: CASSERLAGYTNTGELFF. DNA of the CDR3: TGTGCCAGCAGTGAACGGCTAGCGGGGTACACGAACACCGGGGAGCTGTTTTTT.